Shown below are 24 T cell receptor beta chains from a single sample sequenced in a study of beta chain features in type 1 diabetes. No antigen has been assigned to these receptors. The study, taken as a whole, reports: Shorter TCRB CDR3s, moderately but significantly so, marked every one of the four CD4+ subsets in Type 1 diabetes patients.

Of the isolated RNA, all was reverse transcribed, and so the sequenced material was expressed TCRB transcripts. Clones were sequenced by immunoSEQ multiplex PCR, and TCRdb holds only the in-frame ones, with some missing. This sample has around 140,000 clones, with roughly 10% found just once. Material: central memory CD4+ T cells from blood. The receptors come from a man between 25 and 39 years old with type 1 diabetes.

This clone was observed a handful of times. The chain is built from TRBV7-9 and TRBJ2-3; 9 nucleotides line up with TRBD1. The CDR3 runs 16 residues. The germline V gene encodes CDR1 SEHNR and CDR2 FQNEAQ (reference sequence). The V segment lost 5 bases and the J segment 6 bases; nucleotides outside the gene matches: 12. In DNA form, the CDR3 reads TGTGCCAGCAGCCCACCCGGGACAGGGCGTTTCGATACGCAGTATTTT. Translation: CASSPPGTGRFDTQYF.

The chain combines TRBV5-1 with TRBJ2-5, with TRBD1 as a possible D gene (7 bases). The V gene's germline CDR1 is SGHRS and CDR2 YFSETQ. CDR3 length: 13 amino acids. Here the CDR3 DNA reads TGCGCAAGCGGCAGGGGGGCCCAAGAGACCCAGTACTTC. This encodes CASGRGAQETQYF.

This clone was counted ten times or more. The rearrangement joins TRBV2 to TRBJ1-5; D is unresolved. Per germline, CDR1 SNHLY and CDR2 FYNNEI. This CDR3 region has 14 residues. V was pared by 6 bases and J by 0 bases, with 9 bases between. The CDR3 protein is CASRRQYSNQPQHF. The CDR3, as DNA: TGTGCCAGCAGAAGACAATATAGCAATCAGCCCCAGCATTTT.

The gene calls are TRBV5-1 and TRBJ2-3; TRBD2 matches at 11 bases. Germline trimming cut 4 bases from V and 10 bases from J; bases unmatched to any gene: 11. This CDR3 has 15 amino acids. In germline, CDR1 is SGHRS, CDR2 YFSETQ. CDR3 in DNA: TGCGCCAGCAGCCTTAGCGGGGGGGCGCCGGGGGCGCAGTATTTT. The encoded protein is CASSLSGGAPGAQYF.

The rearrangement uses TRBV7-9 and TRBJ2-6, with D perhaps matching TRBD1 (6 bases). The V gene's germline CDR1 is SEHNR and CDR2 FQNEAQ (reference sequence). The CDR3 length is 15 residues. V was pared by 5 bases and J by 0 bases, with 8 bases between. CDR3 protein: CASSRGGSGANVLTF. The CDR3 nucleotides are TGTGCCAGCAGCAGAGGGGGCTCTGGGGCCAACGTCCTGACTTTC.

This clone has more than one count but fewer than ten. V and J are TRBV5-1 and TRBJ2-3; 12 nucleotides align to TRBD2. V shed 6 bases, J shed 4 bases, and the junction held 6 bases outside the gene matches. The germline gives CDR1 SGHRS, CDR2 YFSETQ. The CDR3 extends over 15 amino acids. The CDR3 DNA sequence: TGCGCCAGCATGAGGACTAGCGGGACTTCAGATACGCAGTATTTT. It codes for CASMRTSGTSDTQYF.

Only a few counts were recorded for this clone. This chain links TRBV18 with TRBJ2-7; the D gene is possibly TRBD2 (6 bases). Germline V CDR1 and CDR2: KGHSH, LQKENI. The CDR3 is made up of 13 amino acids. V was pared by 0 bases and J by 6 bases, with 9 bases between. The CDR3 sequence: CASSPPHGGEQYF. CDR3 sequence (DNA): TGTGCCAGCTCACCACCCCACGGGGGCGAGCAGTACTTC.

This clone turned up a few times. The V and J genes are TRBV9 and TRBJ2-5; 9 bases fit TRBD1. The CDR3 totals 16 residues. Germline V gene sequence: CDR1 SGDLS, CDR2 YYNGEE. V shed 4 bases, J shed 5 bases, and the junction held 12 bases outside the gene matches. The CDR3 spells CASSPWTGERGETQYF. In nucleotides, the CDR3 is TGTGCCAGCAGCCCGTGGACAGGGGAACGCGGCGAGACCCAGTACTTC.

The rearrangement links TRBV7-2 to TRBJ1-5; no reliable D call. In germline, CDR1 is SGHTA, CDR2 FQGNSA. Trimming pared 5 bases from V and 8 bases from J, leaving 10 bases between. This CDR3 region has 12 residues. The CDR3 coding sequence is TGTGCCAGCAGCATCCAGAGGGAGCCCCAGCATTTT. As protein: CASSIQREPQHF.

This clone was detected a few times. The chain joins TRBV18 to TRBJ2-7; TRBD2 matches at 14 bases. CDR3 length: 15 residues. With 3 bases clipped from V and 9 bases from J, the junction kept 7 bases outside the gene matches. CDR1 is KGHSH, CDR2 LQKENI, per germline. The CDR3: CASSPRTSGGRGQYF. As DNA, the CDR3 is TGTGCCAGCTCACCGCGGACTAGCGGGGGGCGTGGGCAGTACTTC.

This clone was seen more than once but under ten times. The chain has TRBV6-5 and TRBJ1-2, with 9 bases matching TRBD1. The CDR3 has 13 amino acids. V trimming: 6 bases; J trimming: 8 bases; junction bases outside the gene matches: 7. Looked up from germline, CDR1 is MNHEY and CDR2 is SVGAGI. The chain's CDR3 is CASRTQGAGGYTF. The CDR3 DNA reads TGTGCCAGCAGAACACAGGGGGCGGGAGGCTACACCTTC.

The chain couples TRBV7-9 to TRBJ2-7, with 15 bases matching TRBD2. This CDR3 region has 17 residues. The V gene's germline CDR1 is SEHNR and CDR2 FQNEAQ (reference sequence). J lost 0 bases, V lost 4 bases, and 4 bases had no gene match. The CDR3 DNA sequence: TGTGCCAGCAGCTCGGGACTAGCGGGGGGCCTCTCCTACGAGCAGTACTTC. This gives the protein CASSSGLAGGLSYEQYF.

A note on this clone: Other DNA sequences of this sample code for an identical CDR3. The CDR3 sequence is CASSYSRTGDSPLHF. The CDR3 DNA reads as TGTGCCAGCAGTTACTCCCGGACAGGAGATTCACCCCTCCACTTT. The genes are TRBV6-5 and TRBJ1-6; TRBD1 aligns across 7 bases. The V segment lost 0 bases and the J segment 8 bases; nucleotides outside the gene matches: 4. Germline CDR1 is MNHEY and CDR2 is SVGAGI. CDR3 length equals 15 residues.

This chain's CDR3 is CASSSSTSGGITDTQYF. The CDR3 nucleotides read TGCGCCAGCAGCTCATCTACTAGCGGGGGTATCACAGATACGCAGTATTTT. This rearrangement joins TRBV5-1 to TRBJ2-3, with 11 bases identical to TRBD2. The CDR3 runs to 17 residues. Trimming cost V 3 bases and J 2 bases; bases outside gene matches: 8. Germline CDR1 is SGHRS and CDR2 is YFSETQ.

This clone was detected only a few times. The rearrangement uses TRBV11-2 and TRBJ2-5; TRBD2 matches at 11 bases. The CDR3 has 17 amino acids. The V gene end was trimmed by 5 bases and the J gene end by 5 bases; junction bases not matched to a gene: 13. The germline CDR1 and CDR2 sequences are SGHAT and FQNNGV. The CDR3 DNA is TGTGCCAGCAGCCCCACCCCCGGGACTAGCGGTTGGGAGACCCAGTACTTC. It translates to CASSPTPGTSGWETQYF.

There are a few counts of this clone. The CDR3: CASSANRQGETQYF. The CDR3 DNA reads as TGTGCCAGCAGCGCCAACCGACAGGGGGAGACGCAGTATTTT. This sequence joins TRBV9 and TRBJ2-3, with TRBD1 matching over 9 bases. CDR1 is SGDLS and CDR2 is YYNGEE in the germline V gene. The CDR3 extends over 14 amino acids. The V and J ends lost 3 bases and 9 bases, in that order; junction bases with no gene match: 8.

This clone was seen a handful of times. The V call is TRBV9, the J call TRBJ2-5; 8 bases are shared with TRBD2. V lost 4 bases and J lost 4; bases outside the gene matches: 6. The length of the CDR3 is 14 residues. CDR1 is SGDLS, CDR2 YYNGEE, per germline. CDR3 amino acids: CASSNGGDGETQYF. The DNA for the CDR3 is TGTGCCAGCAGCAACGGGGGGGACGGAGAGACCCAGTACTTC.

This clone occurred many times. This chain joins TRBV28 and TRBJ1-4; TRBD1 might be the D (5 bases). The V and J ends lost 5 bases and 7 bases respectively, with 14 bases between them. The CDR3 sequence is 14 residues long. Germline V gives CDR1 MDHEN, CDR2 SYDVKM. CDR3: CASSPRQKTEKLFF. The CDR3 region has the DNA TGTGCCAGCAGTCCCCGACAGAAAACTGAAAAACTGTTTTTT.

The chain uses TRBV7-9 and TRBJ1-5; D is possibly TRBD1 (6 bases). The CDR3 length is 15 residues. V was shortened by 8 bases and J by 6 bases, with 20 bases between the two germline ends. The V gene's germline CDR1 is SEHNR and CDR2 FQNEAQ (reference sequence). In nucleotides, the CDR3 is TGTGCCAGCCAACATTACGGCAGGGGATCTCAGCCCCAGCATTTT. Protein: CASQHYGRGSQPQHF.

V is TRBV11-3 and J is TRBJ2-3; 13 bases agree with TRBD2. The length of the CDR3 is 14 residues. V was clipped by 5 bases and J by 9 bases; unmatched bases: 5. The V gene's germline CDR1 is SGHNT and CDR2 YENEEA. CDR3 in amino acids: CASSPGTSGVTQYF. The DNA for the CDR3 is TGTGCCAGCAGCCCAGGGACTAGCGGGGTGACGCAGTATTTT.

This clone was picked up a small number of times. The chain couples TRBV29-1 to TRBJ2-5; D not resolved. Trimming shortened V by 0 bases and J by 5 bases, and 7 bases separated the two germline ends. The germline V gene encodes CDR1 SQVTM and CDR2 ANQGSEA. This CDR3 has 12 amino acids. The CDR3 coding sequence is TGCAGCGTTGAAGAGGGCTGGGAGACCCAGTACTTC. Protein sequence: CSVEEGWETQYF.

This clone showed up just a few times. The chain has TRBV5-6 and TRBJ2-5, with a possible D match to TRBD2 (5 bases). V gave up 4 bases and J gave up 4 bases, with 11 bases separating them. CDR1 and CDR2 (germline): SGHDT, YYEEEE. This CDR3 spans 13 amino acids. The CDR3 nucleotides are TGTGCCAGCAGCGAACTTACTAGAGAGACCCAGTACTTC. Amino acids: CASSELTRETQYF.

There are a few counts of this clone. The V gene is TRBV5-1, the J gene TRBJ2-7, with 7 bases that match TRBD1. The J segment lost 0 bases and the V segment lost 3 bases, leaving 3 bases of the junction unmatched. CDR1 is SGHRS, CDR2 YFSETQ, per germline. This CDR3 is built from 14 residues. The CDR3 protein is CASSSQGSSYEQYF. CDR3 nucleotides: TGCGCCAGCAGCTCACAGGGGAGCTCCTACGAGCAGTACTTC.

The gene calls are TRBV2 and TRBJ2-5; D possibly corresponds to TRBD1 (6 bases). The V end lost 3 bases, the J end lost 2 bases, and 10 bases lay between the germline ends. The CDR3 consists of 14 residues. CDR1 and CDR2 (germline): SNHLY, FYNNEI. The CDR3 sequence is CASSDTGPQETQYF. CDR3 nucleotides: TGTGCCAGCAGTGATACAGGGCCTCAAGAGACCCAGTACTTC.